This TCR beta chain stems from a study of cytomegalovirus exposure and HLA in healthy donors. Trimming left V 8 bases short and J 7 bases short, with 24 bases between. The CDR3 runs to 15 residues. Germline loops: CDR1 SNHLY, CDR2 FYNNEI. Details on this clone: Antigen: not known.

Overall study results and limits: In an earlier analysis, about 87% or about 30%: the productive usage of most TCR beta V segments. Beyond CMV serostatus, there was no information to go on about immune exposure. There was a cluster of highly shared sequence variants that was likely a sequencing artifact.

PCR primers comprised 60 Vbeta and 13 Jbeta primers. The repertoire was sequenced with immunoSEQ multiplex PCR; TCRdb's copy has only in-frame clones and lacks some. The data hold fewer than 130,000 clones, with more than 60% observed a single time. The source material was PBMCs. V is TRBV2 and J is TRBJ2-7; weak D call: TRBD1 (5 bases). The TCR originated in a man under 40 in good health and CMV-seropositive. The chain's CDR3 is CASFLAVTREGEQYF. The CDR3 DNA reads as TGTGCCAGCTTTTTGGCTGTGACCAGGGAAGGAGAGCAGTACTTC.